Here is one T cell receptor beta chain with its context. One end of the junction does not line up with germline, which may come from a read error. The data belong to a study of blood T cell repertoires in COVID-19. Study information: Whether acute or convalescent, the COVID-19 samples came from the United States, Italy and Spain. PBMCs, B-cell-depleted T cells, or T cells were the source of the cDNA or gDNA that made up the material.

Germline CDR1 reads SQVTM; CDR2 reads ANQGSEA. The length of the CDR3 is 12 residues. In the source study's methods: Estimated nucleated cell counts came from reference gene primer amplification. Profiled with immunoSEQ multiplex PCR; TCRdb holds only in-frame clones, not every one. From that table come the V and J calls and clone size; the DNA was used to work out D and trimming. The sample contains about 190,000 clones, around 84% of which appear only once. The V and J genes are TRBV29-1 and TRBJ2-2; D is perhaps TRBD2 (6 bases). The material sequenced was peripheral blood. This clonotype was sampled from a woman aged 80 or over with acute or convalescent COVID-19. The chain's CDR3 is CTVRGAGGELFF. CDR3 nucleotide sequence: TGCACCGTTAGGGGAGCGGGCGGGGAGCTGTTTTTT.